The 21 T cell receptor beta chains in this list originate from one sample, sequenced in a study of blood T cell repertoires in COVID-19 (dated by TCRdb to about 2020). Library method: the immunoSEQ multiplex PCR assay. The immuneACCESS repertoire file appears here via TCRdb, limited to in-frame rearrangements. These files lack a portion of the clones; in checked studies, under half of the deficit traces to unresolved V genes, and the cause of the others is not known. This sample lists about 160,000 clones; 92% were detected once. About 4.6% of the sample lies in the top ten. Sequencing input: peripheral blood. Source of these receptors: a man younger than 45 with COVID-19, enrolled during active disease.

V usage is TRBV6-2 or TRBV6-3 and J usage is TRBJ2-7; TRBD1 matches 9 bases. Germline CDR1 and CDR2: MNHEY and SVGEGT. CDR3 length equals 15 residues. Losses at the gene ends were 4 bases for V and 3 bases for J; bases not matched to a gene: 7. The CDR3 sequence is CASSFMRTGDYEQYF. The CDR3 DNA reads TGTGCCAGCAGTTTTATGAGGACAGGGGACTACGAGCAGTACTTC.

The chain is built from TRBV5-6 and TRBJ1-1; possibly TRBD1 for D (5 bases). CDR1 is SGHDT, CDR2 YYEEEE, per germline. This CDR3 comprises 14 residues. Trimming removed 0 bases at V and 5 bases at J, with 11 bases between. The DNA for the CDR3 is TGTGCCAGCAGCTTGGCTCGGGGGGTTACTGAAGCTTTCTTT. Translation: CASSLARGVTEAFF.

The chain is built from TRBV10-3 and TRBJ2-1; TRBD1 aligns across 11 bases. CDR1 and CDR2 from the germline V gene are ENHRY and SYGVKD. Trimming removed 5 bases from V and 5 bases from J; junction bases left unmatched: 2. There are 14 residues in the CDR3. CDR3 residues: CAISKGQGDNEQFF. The CDR3 DNA is TGTGCCATCAGTAAGGGACAGGGGGACAATGAGCAGTTCTTC.

The CDR3 is CASSQAGHIKEANTGELFF. CDR3 coding DNA: TGTGCCAGCAGCCAAGCGGGACATATTAAGGAAGCGAACACCGGGGAGCTGTTTTTT. This sequence joins TRBV3-1 (or the pseudogene TRBV3-2) and TRBJ2-2, with D possibly matching TRBD1 (6 bases). This CDR3 has 19 amino acids. The V gene lost 1 base and the J gene lost 0 bases, with 18 bases spanning the gap. Germline CDR1 LGHDT, CDR2 YNNKEL (reference sequence).

The chain recombines TRBV9 with TRBJ2-5; the D gene is possibly TRBD1 (6 bases). Germline assignment: CDR1 SGDLS and CDR2 YYNGEE. Trimming took off 0 bases at V and 4 bases at J, with 13 bases between the two ends. The CDR3 runs 15 residues. The CDR3 sequence: CASSVEPGVRETQYF. The CDR3 nucleotides read TGTGCCAGCAGCGTAGAACCAGGGGTGCGAGAGACCCAGTACTTC.

The rearrangement links TRBV14 to TRBJ2-1; weak D call: TRBD2 (5 bases). CDR3 length: 14 amino acids. Germline CDR1 reads SGHDN; CDR2 reads FVKESK. Trimming took 4 bases from V and 2 from J, leaving 9 bases between them. CDR3 loop: CASSRSGAYNEQFF. The CDR3, as DNA: TGTGCCAGCAGCCGATCCGGGGCCTACAATGAGCAGTTCTTC.

V gene TRBV2 combines with J gene TRBJ1-6; 8 nucleotides agree with TRBD1. The CDR3 sequence is 14 residues long. After removal of 11 bases from V and 10 bases from J, the junction contained 13 bases not matched to a gene. The germline V gene has CDR1 SNHLY and CDR2 FYNNEI. The CDR3 reads CASGGGQVTSPLHF. CDR3 sequence (DNA): TGTGCCTCTGGGGGGGGACAGGTTACCTCACCCCTCCACTTT.

The chain joins TRBV27 to TRBJ1-4; D perhaps matches TRBD1 (6 bases). The CDR3 spans 15 residues. Looked up from germline, CDR1 is MNHEY and CDR2 is SMNVEV (reference sequence). V shed 4 bases and J shed 3 bases, with 12 bases lying between them. The CDR3 protein is CASSSRGLPNEKLFF. The CDR3 region has the DNA TGTGCCAGCAGTTCTAGGGGGTTGCCTAATGAAAAACTGTTTTTT.

DNA for the CDR3: TGTGCCAGCAGTCGACAGGGGACCGATAATTCACCCCTCCACTTT. Amino acids: CASSRQGTDNSPLHF. The genes are TRBV6-5 and TRBJ1-6; TRBD1 aligns across 8 bases. The CDR3 sequence is 15 residues long. Looked up from germline, CDR1 is MNHEY and CDR2 is SVGAGI. Trimming cost V 5 bases and J 5 bases; bases outside gene matches: 5.

This chain joins TRBV12-3 or TRBV12-4 and TRBJ2-7; 8 bases line up with TRBD1. This CDR3 is built from 12 residues. V was pared by 6 bases and J by 6 bases, with 4 bases of the junction left unmatched. The CDR3 region is CASRTGVFEQYF. CDR3 nucleotides: TGTGCCAGCAGGACAGGGGTCTTCGAGCAGTACTTC.

V and J are TRBV19 and TRBJ1-1; TRBD1 matches at 8 bases. Germline values: CDR1 LNHDA, CDR2 SQIVND (reference sequence). This CDR3 is 14 amino acids long. Trimming removed 5 bases from V and 5 bases from J; junction bases left unmatched: 7. CDR3: CASSSQGAGTEAFF. CDR3 nucleotide sequence: TGTGCCAGTAGTTCCCAGGGGGCTGGAACTGAAGCTTTCTTT.

The chain combines TRBV7-3 with TRBJ1-1; D may be TRBD1 (5 bases). The V end was cut by 4 bases, the J end by 4 bases, with 13 bases between. The CDR3 extends over 14 amino acids. Germline CDR1 SGHTA, CDR2 FQGTGA. In DNA form, the CDR3 reads TGTGCCAGCAGCTCCGGGGGGAGTTTCACTGAAGCTTTCTTT. Protein sequence: CASSSGGSFTEAFF. Full variable domain (missing parts from reference TRBV7-3 and TRBJ1-1): GAGVSQTPSNKVTEKGKYVELRCDPISGHTALYWYRQSLGQGPEFLIYFQGTGAADDSGLPNDRFFAVRPEGSVSTLKIQRTERGDSAVYLCASSSGGSFTEAFFGQGTRLTVV.

The chain combines TRBV9 with TRBJ1-3; D gene ambiguous. CDR1 is SGDLS and CDR2 is YYNGEE in the germline V gene. The CDR3 runs to 15 residues. V lost 0 bases and J 0 bases, leaving 7 bases between the germline ends. CDR3 sequence reads: CASSVGENSGNTIYF. The CDR3 bases are TGTGCCAGCAGCGTAGGGGAGAACTCTGGAAACACCATATATTTT.

V and J are TRBV28 and TRBJ1-2, with a weak D call TRBD1 (5 bases). Germline V lookup: CDR1 MDHEN, CDR2 SYDVKM. With 7 bases removed from V and 1 base from J, the gap between germline ends came to 10 bases. The CDR3 consists of 13 residues. The CDR3 DNA reads as TGTGCCAGCAAGAAACAGGTTAACTATGGCTACACCTTC. This translates into CASKKQVNYGYTF.

This chain connects TRBV5-1 to TRBJ1-3, with D hard to call. The CDR3 is made up of 14 amino acids. From germline, CDR1 is SGHRS and CDR2 YFSETQ. The V gene lost 0 bases and the J gene lost 0 bases, with 4 bases spanning the gap. The CDR3 spells CASSLGISGNTIYF. CDR3 sequence (DNA): TGCGCCAGCAGCTTGGGTATCTCTGGAAACACCATATATTTT.

V gene TRBV4-2 combines with J gene TRBJ2-7, with 10 bases lining up with TRBD1. The CDR3 extends over 16 amino acids. Germline trimming cut 0 bases from V and 2 bases from J; bases unmatched to any gene: 4. Germline assignment: CDR1 LGHNA and CDR2 YNFKEQ. The CDR3 sequence is CASSQEGQGGTYEQYF. Written as DNA, the CDR3 is TGTGCCAGCAGCCAAGAAGGACAGGGGGGGACCTACGAGCAGTACTTC.

V usage is TRBV11-3 and J usage is TRBJ1-2, with D hard to call. Trimming pared 0 bases from V and 4 bases from J, leaving 18 bases between. Germline assignment: CDR1 SGHNT and CDR2 YENEEA. This CDR3 is built from 17 residues. The CDR3 nucleotides read TGTGCCAGCAGCTTAGATCAAGAAGGGCCCCGGGGCTATGGCTACACCTTC. It yields the protein CASSLDQEGPRGYGYTF. The complete variable domain, with remaining parts taken from reference TRBV11-3 and TRBJ1-2, reads EAGVVQSPRYKIIEKKQPVAFWCNPISGHNTLYWYLQNLGQGPELLIRYENEEAVDDSQLPKDRFSAERLKGVDSTLKIQPAELGDSAVYLCASSLDQEGPRGYGYTFGSGTRLTVV.

The V gene is TRBV24-1, the J gene TRBJ2-2; TRBD1 matches at 7 bases. V was clipped by 3 bases and J by 3 bases; unmatched bases: 12. The CDR3 has 18 amino acids. Germline V gives CDR1 KGHDR, CDR2 SFDVKD. In nucleotides, the CDR3 is TGTGCCACCAGTGATATAACTTACAGGGGCGCTCACACCGGGGAGCTGTTTTTT. Translation gives CATSDITYRGAHTGELFF.

The V and J genes are TRBV27 and TRBJ2-3; TRBD2 matches at 13 bases. CDR3 size: 16 residues. CDR1 and CDR2 from the germline V gene are MNHEY and SMNVEV (reference sequence). V lost 4 bases and J lost 4; bases outside the gene matches: 5. The CDR3 nucleotides are TGTGCCAGCAGTTCGACTAGCGGGGGGATATCAGATACGCAGTATTTT. Residues: CASSSTSGGISDTQYF.

This rearrangement joins TRBV10-3 to TRBJ1-6; the D gene is possibly TRBD1 (5 bases). The CDR3 sequence is 14 residues long. Per germline, CDR1 ENHRY and CDR2 SYGVKD. V gave up 8 bases and J gave up 0 bases, with 8 bases separating them. Here the CDR3 DNA reads TGTGCCATCGGGGGGACCTCCTATAATTCACCCCTCCACTTT. This codes for CAIGGTSYNSPLHF.

The J gene is TRBJ2-3, the V gene TRBV6-5, with TRBD1 as a possible D gene (6 bases). Germline CDR1 MNHEY, CDR2 SVGAGI. V was cut by 2 bases and J by 0 bases, with 9 bases left in between. The CDR3 runs 15 residues. The CDR3 DNA sequence: TGTGCCAGCAGTTACGGGACACTCAGCACAGATACGCAGTATTTT. This encodes CASSYGTLSTDTQYF.